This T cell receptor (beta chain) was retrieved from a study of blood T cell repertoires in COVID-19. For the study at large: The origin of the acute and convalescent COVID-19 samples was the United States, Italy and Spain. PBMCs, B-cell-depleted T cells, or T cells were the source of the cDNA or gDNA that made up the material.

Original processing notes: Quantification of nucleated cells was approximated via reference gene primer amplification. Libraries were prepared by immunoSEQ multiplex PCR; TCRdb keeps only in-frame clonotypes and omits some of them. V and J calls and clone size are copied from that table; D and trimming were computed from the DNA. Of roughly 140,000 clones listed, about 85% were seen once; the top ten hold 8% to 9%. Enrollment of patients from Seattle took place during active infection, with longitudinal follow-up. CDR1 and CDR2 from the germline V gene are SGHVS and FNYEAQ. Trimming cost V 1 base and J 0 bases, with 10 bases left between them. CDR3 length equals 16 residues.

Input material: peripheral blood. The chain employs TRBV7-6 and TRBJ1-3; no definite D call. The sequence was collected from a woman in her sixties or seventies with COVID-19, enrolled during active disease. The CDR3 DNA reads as TGTGCCAGCAGCTTAGGTACCTCTACCTCTGGAAACACCATATATTTT. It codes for CASSLGTSTSGNTIYF. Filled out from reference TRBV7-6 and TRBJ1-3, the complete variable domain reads GAGVSQSPRYKVTKRGQDVALRCDPISGHVSLYWYRQALGQGPEFLTYFNYEAQQDKSGLPNDRFSAERPEGSISTLTIQRTEQRDSAMYRCASSLGTSTSGNTIYFGEGSWLTVV.